This TCR beta chain was identified during a study of blood T cell repertoires in COVID-19 (dated by TCRdb to 2020 to 2022). Some background on the complete study: Collaborator samples came from the United States, Italy and Spain and covered acute and convalescent phases of COVID-19. Where available, HLA class I and class II types were obtained from metadata supplied by the sample provider rather than from assay-based typing. Nearly every sample came with metadata listing a de-identified subject ID, COVID-19 status, age in years and sex. The repertoires were released in a freely available public database intended as a resource for research on the immune response to SARS-CoV-2. The prospective study material was composed of cDNA or gDNA derived from T cells, B-cell-depleted T cells, or PBMCs. The samples were drawn from the first 160 participants of the ongoing ImmuneRACE study and from 1,254 subjects provided by 6 global collaborators. The dataset comprised deeply sampled blood TCRbeta repertoires from subjects exposed to, actively infected with, or recovered from COVID-19. Results and caveats for the whole study, not just this receptor: The quantity of clinical and demographic metadata differed by source and by participant and was supplied without curation.

A remark on this clone: Its antigen target is currently unknown. No base quality information exists; no much larger clone differs at one position.

The immunoSEQ Assay, a bias-controlled multiplex PCR, was used to amplify TCRbeta CDR3 regions from genomic DNA. Under the source paper's analysis protocol: The number of nucleated cells in each sample was estimated by amplification of reference gene primers within the assay. To quantify the absolute abundance of each unique TCRbeta CDR3 rearrangement, sequence reads were collapsed and filtered. For each sample, productive Simpson clonality was calculated by taking the square root of Simpson's diversity index across productive rearrangements. Here the immuneACCESS table is served through TCRdb, limited to in-frame sequences with V and J called. Missing clones are a known gap in these copies; in checked studies unresolved V genes cover under half, and the rest lacks a known reason. Clone size and V and J calls were adopted from that table, with D and trimming inferred from the DNA. This sample holds about 260,000 clones; roughly 90% were observed only once. The ten biggest clones cover about 0.7% of the sample.

Collaborating institutions collected whole blood in K2EDTA tubes following their own protocols. For TCRbeta analysis, collaborator samples were shipped as frozen whole blood, as isolated PBMCs, or as DNA extracted from either sample type. Taken from the germline V gene (reference sequence), the CDR1 and CDR2 loops are SGHKS and YYEKEE. Germline trimming: 4 bases from V, 4 bases from J; junction bases outside gene matches: 9. The CDR3 runs 15 residues from the cysteine to the phenylalanine. The retained sequence is limited to the CDR3, 45 bases, with the frame set at the first base. The specimen was peripheral blood. Recombination connected TRBV5-5 to TRBJ1-2, with 8 bases matching TRBD1. This TCR was recovered from a human donor in a cohort sampled during active COVID-19. The base sequence is TGTGCCAGCAGCCTAGGACAGGGATGGTCCTATGGCTACACCTTC. It is translated as CASSLGQGWSYGYTF.